This T cell receptor beta chain was identified in a study of blood T cells in healthy people across ages. Study-wide findings and caveats: In long-lived donors, naive CD4+ cell counts and diversity exceeded those of aged donors.

Together with a sample-barcoded 5' primer, a J-beta primer mix was included in a second PCR lasting about 7 to 11 cycles. Using its own MiXCR run on the 5' RACE reads, TCRdb lists one record per CDR3 protein. Altogether hundreds of thousands of distinct CDR3 sequences are present, approximately 30% being singletons, with the ten largest covering 15% to 18%. Each donor gave ten milliliters of peripheral blood. V was clipped by 6 bases and J by 0 bases, with 12 bases between them. The CDR3 has 13 residues. Looked up from germline, CDR1 is DFQATT and CDR2 is SNEGSKA (reference sequence). A note on this clonotype: Antigen unknown.

This sequence originates from an elderly woman in good health. The chain recombines TRBV20-1 with TRBJ2-7, with D tentatively TRBD1 or TRBD2 (6 bases each). The sample was blood. The CDR3 nucleotides read TGCAGTGCCTCGGGGGCCCGCTCCTACGAGCAGTACTTC. Translating it yields CSASGARSYEQYF.